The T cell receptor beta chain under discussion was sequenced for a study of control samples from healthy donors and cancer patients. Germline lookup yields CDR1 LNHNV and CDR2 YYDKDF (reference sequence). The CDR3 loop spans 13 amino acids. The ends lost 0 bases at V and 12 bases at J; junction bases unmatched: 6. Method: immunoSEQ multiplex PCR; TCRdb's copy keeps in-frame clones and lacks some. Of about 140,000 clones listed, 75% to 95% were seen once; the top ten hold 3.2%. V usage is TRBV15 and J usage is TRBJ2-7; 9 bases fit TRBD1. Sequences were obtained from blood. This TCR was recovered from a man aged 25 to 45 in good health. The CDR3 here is CATSRDRQGQGYF. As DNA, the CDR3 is TGTGCCACCAGCAGAGATCGGCAGGGACAGGGGTACTTC.